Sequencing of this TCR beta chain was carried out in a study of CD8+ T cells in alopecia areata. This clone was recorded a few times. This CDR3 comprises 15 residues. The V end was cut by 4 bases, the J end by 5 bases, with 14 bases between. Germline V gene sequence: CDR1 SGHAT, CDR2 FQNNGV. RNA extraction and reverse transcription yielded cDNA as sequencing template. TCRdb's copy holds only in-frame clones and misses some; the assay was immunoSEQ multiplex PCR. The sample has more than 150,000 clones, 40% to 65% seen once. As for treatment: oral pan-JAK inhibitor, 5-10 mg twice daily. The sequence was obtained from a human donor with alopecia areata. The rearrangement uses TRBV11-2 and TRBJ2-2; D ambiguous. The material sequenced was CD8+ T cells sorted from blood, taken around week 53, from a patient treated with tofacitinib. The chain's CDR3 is CASSSWSAGTGELFF. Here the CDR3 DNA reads TGTGCCAGCAGCTCGTGGAGCGCTGGGACCGGGGAGCTGTTTTTT.